The TCR beta chain described here comes from a study of blood T cell repertoires in COVID-19. CDR1 and CDR2 (germline): SGHRS, YFSETQ. The germline V and J ends were trimmed by 4 bases and 1 base, with 8 bases remaining between them. CDR3 length: 13 amino acids. This clone occurred a few times. The method was immunoSEQ multiplex PCR; TCRdb's version includes in-frame clones alone and lacks a portion of them. The sample includes 70,000 or so clones, roughly 84% seen only once; the top ten take over 25%. The sequence came from a woman older than 75 with active or convalescent COVID-19. The chain recombines TRBV5-1 with TRBJ2-5; no clear D gene. Sample: peripheral blood. CDR3 coding DNA: TGCGCCAGCAGCACACCGTCCCAAGAGACCCAGTACTTC. Translating gives CASSTPSQETQYF.